These 14 T cell receptor beta chains came from one sample sequenced in a study of blood T cell repertoires in COVID-19. TCRdb's table, derived via immunoSEQ multiplex PCR, lists solely in-frame clones and lacks some. Of over 100,000 clones in the sample, 75% to 90% were seen once. The source material was peripheral blood. Source of these receptors: a man between 65 and 85 years old with acute or convalescent COVID-19.

This clone was picked up a small number of times. This rearrangement joins TRBV6-5 to TRBJ2-2, with TRBD1 as a possible D gene (6 bases). CDR3 length equals 14 residues. Germline V CDR1 and CDR2: MNHEY, SVGAGI. The V gene lost 6 bases and the J gene lost 1 base, with 9 bases spanning the gap. In DNA form, the CDR3 reads TGTGCCAGCAGGAAGACAGGGAACACCGGGGAGCTGTTTTTT. Protein: CASRKTGNTGELFF.

This clone was seen only once. The chain employs TRBV25-1 and TRBJ2-4, with 8 nucleotides matching TRBD1. Germline lookup yields CDR1 MGHDK and CDR2 SYGVNS. CDR3 length equals 17 residues. V lost 4 bases and J lost 9; bases outside the gene matches: 17. The CDR3: CASSGGQGYVGGSIQYF. The CDR3, as DNA: TGTGCCAGCAGTGGCGGACAGGGTTACGTCGGGGGTAGCATTCAGTACTTC. Supplemented by reference TRBV25-1 and TRBJ2-4, the full variable domain reads EADIYQTPRYLVIGTGKKITLECSQTMGHDKMYWYQQDPGMELHLIHYSYGVNSTEKGDLSSESTVSRIRTEHFPLTLESARPSHTSQYLCASSGGQGYVGGSIQYFGAGTRLSVL.

The V gene is TRBV19, the J gene TRBJ1-4, with D possibly TRBD1 on 6 matching bases. There are 14 residues in the CDR3. The V gene's germline CDR1 is LNHDA and CDR2 SQIVND (reference sequence). Trimming cost V 4 bases and J 7 bases, with 13 bases left between them. CDR3 in DNA: TGTGCCAGTAGTACTTCAGGGGTCCGTGAAAAACTGTTTTTT. Protein sequence: CASSTSGVREKLFF.

The rearrangement joins TRBV10-3 to TRBJ1-2, with TRBD1 matching over 9 bases. Germline trimming cut 2 bases from V and 2 bases from J; bases unmatched to any gene: 0. The CDR3 spans 14 residues. CDR1 is ENHRY and CDR2 is SYGVKD in the germline V gene. The CDR3 sequence is CAISEGTGNYGYTF. In DNA, the CDR3 is TGTGCCATCAGTGAGGGGACAGGGAACTATGGCTACACCTTC.

The V and J genes are TRBV9 and TRBJ1-3, with unresolved D. V was cut by 3 bases and J by 4 bases, with 14 bases left in between. CDR1 and CDR2 (germline): SGDLS, YYNGEE. The CDR3 extends over 15 amino acids. The CDR3 DNA is TGTGCCAGCAGCGCGTCCGCGGGCGAGGGAAACACCATATATTTT. This gives the protein CASSASAGEGNTIYF.

The chain recombines TRBV27 with TRBJ1-6; D possibly corresponds to TRBD1 (5 bases). Per the germline V gene, CDR1 is MNHEY and CDR2 is SMNVEV (reference sequence). V lost 0 bases and J lost 6, with 6 bases in between. This CDR3 is 14 amino acids long. CDR3 sequence reads: CASSLSGGNSPLHF. In DNA, the CDR3 is TGTGCCAGCAGTTTATCGGGGGGTAATTCACCCCTCCACTTT.

The V gene is TRBV7-2, the J gene TRBJ1-1, with D possibly matching TRBD1 (5 bases). Trimming took off 2 bases at V and 12 bases at J, with 13 bases between the two ends. The CDR3 has 12 amino acids. The germline V gene has CDR1 SGHTA and CDR2 FQGNSA. The CDR3 is CASSLKGRTTFF. DNA for the CDR3: TGTGCCAGCAGCTTAAAGGGGCGCACCACTTTCTTT. Variable domain in full (rest from reference TRBV7-2 and TRBJ1-1): GAGVSQSPSNKVTEKGKDVELRCDPISGHTALYWYRQSLGQGLEFLIYFQGNSAPDKSGLPSDRFSAERTGGSVSTLTIQRTQQEDSAVYLCASSLKGRTTFFGQGTRLTVV.

The gene calls are TRBV28 and TRBJ1-5, with 8 bases fitting TRBD1. V lost 6 bases and J lost 6; bases outside the gene matches: 16. The CDR3 has 17 residues. CDR1 is MDHEN, CDR2 SYDVKM, per germline. CDR3 amino acids: CASRLIRGQPRSQPQHF. CDR3 in DNA: TGTGCCAGCAGACTCATCAGGGGGCAGCCACGGTCTCAGCCCCAGCATTTT.

The count of this clone is one. This sequence joins TRBV12-1 and TRBJ2-7; TRBD2, the D gene given by the table, was not confirmed from the DNA. TRBV12-1 is a pseudogene segment. The CDR3 is made up of 16 amino acids. The CDR3 sequence: CASSFGLGRLTYEQYF. In DNA, the CDR3 is TGTGCCAGCAGCTTTGGGCTGGGGAGGTTGACCTACGAGCAGTACTTC.

This rearrangement joins TRBV10-3 to TRBJ2-2; 7 bases fit TRBD2. Losses at the gene ends were 4 bases for V and 6 bases for J; bases not matched to a gene: 17. CDR3 length equals 18 residues. Germline V lookup: CDR1 ENHRY, CDR2 SYGVKD. The CDR3, as DNA: TGTGCCATCAGTGCCACCGAGGGAGGGAGGGCCCCGGCCGGGGAGCTGTTTTTT. Protein sequence: CAISATEGGRAPAGELFF.

V gene TRBV19 combines with J gene TRBJ2-7; 7 bases line up with TRBD2. Germline trimming cut 4 bases from V and 2 bases from J; bases unmatched to any gene: 8. Looked up from germline, CDR1 is LNHDA and CDR2 is SQIVND (reference sequence). CDR3 length: 15 residues. This CDR3 reads CASSRESSGTYEQYF. The CDR3 region has the DNA TGTGCCAGTAGTAGGGAATCTAGCGGCACCTACGAGCAGTACTTC.

V usage is TRBV10-3 and J usage is TRBJ1-2, with a weak D call TRBD1 (6 bases). CDR1 and CDR2 from the germline V gene are ENHRY and SYGVKD. This CDR3 comprises 14 residues. Between the trimmed V and J ends, which lost 7 bases and 1 base, there was a span of 13 bases. CDR3 loop: CAITNREINYGYTF. The CDR3, as DNA: TGTGCCATCACCAACAGGGAGATTAACTATGGCTACACCTTC.

V usage is TRBV23-1 and J usage is TRBJ1-6; TRBD1 is a possible D gene (5 bases). TRBV23-1 is filed as an ORF, its function uncertain. The CDR3 loop spans 17 amino acids. The V gene lost 4 bases and the J gene lost 9 bases, with 22 bases spanning the gap. CDR3 nucleotide sequence: TGCGCCAGCAGTCCGAAACGGAGGGGCACGTTGGGTTCACCCCTCCACTTT. Translating it yields CASSPKRRGTLGSPLHF.

The rearrangement links TRBV2 to TRBJ1-1; 11 positions match TRBD1. The trim removed 9 bases at V and 0 bases at J, leaving 3 bases unmatched. CDR3 length: 14 amino acids. Per germline, CDR1 SNHLY and CDR2 FYNNEI. DNA of the CDR3: TGTGCCAGGGGGACAGGGGGTATGAACACTGAAGCTTTCTTT. It specifies CARGTGGMNTEAFF.